One and the same sample provided the 32 T cell receptor beta chains below, sequenced in a study of blood T cells in healthy people across ages (dated by TCRdb to about 2015). Receptor amplification or capture employed 5' RACE. Instrument used: Illumina HiSeq 2500. A second roughly 6 to 11 cycle PCR used a sample-barcoded 5' primer and a J-beta primer mix. TCRdb handled the public reads itself, with Q25 trimming in fastp and clone calling in MiXCR, and kept productive beta chains. Merged by CDR3 protein, the rows form single entries marked with the most common genes and DNA. The sample table lists about a million distinct CDR3 sequences, around two fifths of them with a count of one. About 12% of the sample goes to the ten largest clones. Material: blood. These receptors originate from a man aged 18 to 30 in good health.

The chain carries TRBV20-1 and TRBJ1-4, with D perhaps TRBD1 (5 bases). The CDR3 runs 14 residues. V was shortened by 0 bases and J by 7 bases, with 12 bases between the two germline ends. Germline V gene sequence: CDR1 DFQATT, CDR2 SNEGSKA (reference sequence). The CDR3 protein is CSAREARQGEKLFF. CDR3 nucleotides: TGCAGTGCTAGAGAGGCGAGGCAGGGTGAAAAACTGTTTTTT.

The chain carries TRBV7-2 and TRBJ2-7; 10 bases match TRBD2. With 5 bases clipped from V and 2 bases from J, the junction kept 6 bases outside the gene matches. Germline lookup yields CDR1 SGHTA and CDR2 FQGNSA. The CDR3 is 15 amino acids. The CDR3 reads CASSPGLAEAYEQYF. For the CDR3, the DNA is TGTGCCAGCAGCCCAGGACTAGCGGAAGCCTACGAGCAGTACTTC.

This clonotype was detected many times. The chain is built from TRBV5-1 and TRBJ2-3; D gene ambiguous. From germline, CDR1 is SGHRS and CDR2 YFSETQ. The CDR3 runs 15 residues. V was clipped by 1 base and J by 0 bases, with 9 bases between them. The CDR3 loop is CASSLFGFSTDTQYF. The CDR3 DNA follows: TGCGCCAGCAGCTTGTTCGGGTTTAGCACAGATACGCAGTATTTT. Together with reference TRBV5-1 and TRBJ2-3, the CDR3 gives the full variable domain: KAGVTQTPRYLIKTRGQQVTLSCSPISGHRSVSWYQQTPGQGLQFLFEYFSETQRNKGNFPGRFSGRQFSNSRSEMNVSTLELGDSALYLCASSLFGFSTDTQYFGPGTRLTVL.

The genes are TRBV12-3 or TRBV12-4 and TRBJ2-4; 7 bases are a match to TRBD2. The DNA end lines up better with TRBJ2-7; the J call may be wrong. The CDR3 sequence is 12 residues long. CDR3 nucleotide sequence: TGTGCCAGCAGGGGGGGGAGCAACGAGCAGTACTTC. It translates to CASRGGSNEQYF.

This chain connects TRBV2 to TRBJ2-3, with TRBD1 matching 8 bases. Trimming cost V 7 bases and J 1 base; bases outside gene matches: 4. The CDR3 covers 14 residues. Per the germline V gene, CDR1 is SNHLY and CDR2 is FYNNEI. In DNA, the CDR3 is TGTGCCAGCACCCCGGGACAGGGCACAGATACGCAGTATTTT. Translating gives CASTPGQGTDTQYF.

There are a few counts of this clonotype. V is TRBV12-3 or TRBV12-4 and J is TRBJ1-4, with 7 bases fitting TRBD1. The CDR3 has 15 amino acids. The trim removed 5 bases at V and 7 bases at J, leaving 10 bases unmatched. CDR3 protein: CASSQTGSLGEKLFF. CDR3 DNA sequence: TGTGCCAGCAGTCAGACAGGGTCCCTTGGTGAAAAACTGTTTTTT.

The rearrangement uses TRBV9 and TRBJ2-1, with D perhaps being TRBD1 or TRBD2 (5 bases each). Germline V lookup: CDR1 SGDLS, CDR2 YYNGEE. V was pared by 0 bases and J by 2 bases, with 12 bases between. The CDR3 is made up of 16 amino acids. The CDR3: CASSVASGRTYNEQFF. DNA for the CDR3: TGTGCCAGCAGCGTAGCCTCGGGACGGACCTACAATGAGCAGTTCTTC.

In this sample, this clonotype turned up once. Its ends do not fully match the called genes, so a read error is possible. V usage is TRBV6-1 and J usage is TRBJ1-1; D not certain. The CDR3 totals 15 residues. The V gene's germline CDR1 is MNHNS and CDR2 SASEGT. The CDR3 DNA sequence: TGTTCCAGCAGTCACGGAACGGAAATGAACACTGAAGCTTTCTTT. Amino acids: CSSSHGTEMNTEAFF.

V is TRBV3-1 and J is TRBJ2-5; 9 bases are shared with TRBD1. The CDR3 is made up of 16 amino acids. Looked up from germline, CDR1 is LGHDT and CDR2 is YNNKEL (reference sequence). Trimming took 2 bases from V and 5 from J; bases not matched to a gene: 9. CDR3: CASSQIPQGALETQYF. Written as DNA, the CDR3 is TGTGCCAGCAGCCAAATCCCACAGGGGGCCTTGGAGACCCAGTACTTC.

This clonotype was recorded a few times. The V and J genes are TRBV9 and TRBJ2-1, with D perhaps matching TRBD2 (6 bases). The CDR3 runs to 14 residues. V dropped 8 bases and J dropped 10 bases, with 22 bases sitting between them. Germline V lookup: CDR1 SGDLS, CDR2 YYNGEE. The CDR3 bases are TGTGCCAGTCAGATAGCGGATGCCTTAGGGGAGCAGTTCTTC. Its protein product is CASQIADALGEQFF.

As to this clonotype: This may be a read error, as it is one base from a much larger clone. The CDR3 sequence: CASSIGGEQFF. CDR3 coding DNA: TGTGCCAGCAGCATAGGAGGTGAGCAGTTCTTC. The chain has TRBV9 and TRBJ2-1, with D possibly TRBD2 on 5 matching bases. Germline V gene sequence: CDR1 SGDLS, CDR2 YYNGEE. V was shortened by 4 bases and J by 9 bases, with 8 bases between the two germline ends. This CDR3 is built from 11 residues.

This clonotype was detected only a few times. The V and J genes are TRBV27 and TRBJ1-2; D possibly corresponds to TRBD1 (6 bases). From germline, CDR1 is MNHEY and CDR2 SMNVEV (reference sequence). This CDR3 comprises 14 residues. Trimming left V 2 bases short and J 2 bases short, with 9 bases between. The CDR3 sequence: CASSLHRANYGYTF. The CDR3 DNA reads as TGTGCCAGCAGTTTACACAGGGCGAACTATGGCTACACCTTC.

The genes are TRBV27 and TRBJ1-5, with D perhaps matching TRBD1 (5 bases). The germline CDR1 and CDR2 sequences are MNHEY and SMNVEV (reference sequence). This CDR3 comprises 17 residues. V shed 4 bases and J shed 5 bases, with 21 bases lying between them. CDR3 sequence: CASSSIRGRLGHQPQHF. The CDR3, as DNA: TGTGCCAGCAGTTCCATTAGGGGCAGACTAGGGCATCAGCCCCAGCATTTT.

The chain links TRBV2 to TRBJ1-5; 7 positions agree with TRBD1. Germline CDR1 and CDR2: SNHLY and FYNNEI. Unmatched junction bases numbered 9, after V lost 6 bases and J lost 4 bases. This CDR3 contains 15 residues. The CDR3 region has the DNA TGTGCCAGCAGGAAGGGACAGCGGGGGAATCAGCCCCAGCATTTT. Translation: CASRKGQRGNQPQHF.

This chain links TRBV18 with TRBJ1-1; tentative D call: TRBD1 (5 bases). The CDR3 sequence is 14 residues long. Germline V gene lookup returns CDR1 KGHSH and CDR2 LQKENI. The germline V and J ends were trimmed by 3 bases and 5 bases, with 13 bases remaining between them. CDR3 residues: CASSPQGSGTEAFF. The CDR3 DNA sequence: TGTGCCAGCTCACCGCAGGGAAGTGGGACTGAAGCTTTCTTT. Full variable domain (missing parts from reference TRBV18 and TRBJ1-1): NAGVMQNPRHLVRRRGQEARLRCSPMKGHSHVYWYRQLPEEGLKFMVYLQKENIIDESGMPKERFSAEFPKEGPSILRIQQVVRGDSAAYFCASSPQGSGTEAFFGQGTRLTVV.

This clonotype was picked up many times. This chain connects TRBV7-9 to TRBJ1-2; D not resolved. Per germline, CDR1 SEHNR and CDR2 FQNEAQ (reference sequence). The CDR3 length is 13 residues. Between the trimmed V and J ends, which lost 1 base and 3 bases, there was a span of 6 bases. This CDR3 is CASSLVVDYGYTF. The CDR3 DNA follows: TGTGCCAGCAGCTTAGTCGTGGACTATGGCTACACCTTC.

The chain uses TRBV7-2 and TRBJ2-3; D is unresolved. The CDR3 covers 17 residues. The germline CDR1 and CDR2 sequences are SGHTA and FQGNSA. V lost 4 bases and J lost 3, with 20 bases in between. The CDR3 spells CASSSPGREEGTDTQYF. CDR3 nucleotides: TGTGCCAGCAGCTCCCCCGGGCGCGAGGAAGGGACAGATACGCAGTATTTT.

The J gene is TRBJ1-1, the V gene TRBV6-2 or TRBV6-3, with 7 bases fitting TRBD1. The J segment lost 7 bases and the V segment lost 7 bases, leaving 9 bases of the junction unmatched. This CDR3 is 13 amino acids long. Germline V CDR1 and CDR2: MNHEY, SVGEGT. CDR3 region: CASKKGQIGEAFF. CDR3 bases: TGTGCCAGCAAAAAGGGACAGATAGGTGAAGCTTTCTTT.

The V call is TRBV20-1, the J call TRBJ2-7, with 7 bases that match TRBD2. With V trimmed by 1 base and J by 10 bases, 13 bases remained unmatched. The CDR3 sequence is 14 residues long. From germline, CDR1 is DFQATT and CDR2 SNEGSKA (reference sequence). The DNA of the CDR3 is TGCAGTGCTAGAGTACGGCAGGGAGGGGAAGTTCAGTACTTC. Protein product: CSARVRQGGEVQYF.

The chain has TRBV11-1 and TRBJ2-1; unclear D gene. Germline CDR1 reads SGHAT; CDR2 reads FQDESV (reference sequence). The ends were cut back, 0 bases at V and 7 bases at J, with 7 bases in the middle. The length of the CDR3 is 13 residues. The CDR3 DNA sequence: TGTGCCAGCAGCTTAGCGGGAATAAATGAGCAGTTCTTC. Translated, it gives CASSLAGINEQFF.

V gene TRBV29-1 combines with J gene TRBJ2-7; perhaps TRBD1 as D (6 bases). The germline V and J ends were trimmed by 7 bases and 3 bases, with 16 bases remaining between them. The CDR3 consists of 13 residues. Germline V gene data show CDR1 as SQVTM and CDR2 as ANQGSEA. For the CDR3, the DNA is TGCAGCGCCGGGGCCGGGACACGCTACGAGCAGTACTTC. Translating it yields CSAGAGTRYEQYF.

This chain links TRBV20-1 with TRBJ1-1, with a tentative D call TRBD1 (6 bases). V lost 0 bases to trimming and J lost 1 base, with 15 bases between them. Germline CDR1 DFQATT, CDR2 SNEGSKA (reference sequence). CDR3 length: 16 amino acids. The CDR3 reads CSARDPKQGGNTEAFF. The DNA for the CDR3 is TGCAGTGCTAGAGATCCGAAACAGGGAGGGAACACTGAAGCTTTCTTT.

This chain connects TRBV4-2 to TRBJ1-2, with TRBD1 matching over 8 bases. V lost 10 bases, J lost 7 bases, and 11 bases stayed unmatched. The CDR3 contains 13 residues. Germline-derived CDR1 and CDR2 are LGHNA and YNFKEQ. CDR3 nucleotide sequence: TGTGCCATCACCCCGGGGACAGGATCTGGCTACACCTTC. Translating gives CAITPGTGSGYTF.

This clonotype has a handful of counts. The chain recombines TRBV4-1 with TRBJ2-2; D may correspond to TRBD1 or TRBD2 (5 bases each). V was trimmed by 4 bases and J by 6 bases, leaving 15 bases between them. The CDR3 runs 15 residues. Germline values: CDR1 MGHRA, CDR2 YSYEKL. CDR3: CASSRPSGAAGELFF. The CDR3 DNA reads as TGCGCCAGCAGCCGTCCCTCCGGGGCCGCCGGGGAGCTGTTTTTT.

This clonotype has a single count. The chain recombines TRBV10-3 with TRBJ2-7; 12 bases map to TRBD2. The CDR3 totals 16 residues. The V and J ends lost 3 bases and 2 bases, in that order; junction bases with no gene match: 5. From germline, CDR1 is ENHRY and CDR2 SYGVKD. As DNA, the CDR3 is TGTGCCATCAGTGAAACTAGCGGGGGGTCTGCCTACGAGCAGTACTTC. This codes for CAISETSGGSAYEQYF.

The V and J genes are TRBV20-1 and TRBJ2-1, with 9 bases identical to TRBD1. CDR1 and CDR2 (germline): DFQATT, SNEGSKA (reference sequence). The length of the CDR3 is 15 residues. V lost 7 bases to trimming and J lost 5 bases; unmatched junction nucleotides: 12. CDR3 region: CSGPQGAGSHNEQFF. CDR3 nucleotides: TGCAGTGGGCCACAGGGGGCAGGTTCCCACAATGAGCAGTTCTTC.

The rearrangement joins TRBV5-1 to TRBJ2-7; 7 nucleotides agree with TRBD2. V lost 1 base, J lost 7 bases, and 8 bases stayed unmatched. The germline gives CDR1 SGHRS, CDR2 YFSETQ. This CDR3 spans 14 amino acids. DNA for the CDR3: TGCGCCAGCAGCTTGATGTGGGGGGGTGATGAGCAGTACTTC. Amino acid sequence: CASSLMWGGDEQYF.

On this clonotype: Compared with germline, one end of the junction differs, possibly owing to a read error. V and J are TRBV9 and TRBJ1-6, with TRBD1 as a possible D gene (5 bases). There are 20 residues in the CDR3. Germline CDR1 is SGDLS and CDR2 is YYNGEE. The CDR3 nucleotides are TGTACCAGCAGCCCCCATGGGGCAGGGCCGAGCGAGGCTGGTTTCTCACCCCTCCACTTT. Protein: CTSSPHGAGPSEAGFSPLHF.

This clonotype was recorded once. The V and J genes are TRBV25-1 and TRBJ2-5; 7 bases agree with TRBD2. The CDR3 runs to 15 residues. Germline CDR1 and CDR2: MGHDK and SYGVNS. Trimming cost V 3 bases and J 5 bases; bases outside gene matches: 9. The DNA for the CDR3 is TGTGCCAGCAGTGATTACGGGGGGTCGGGTGAGACCCAGTACTTC. This codes for CASSDYGGSGETQYF.

This chain links TRBV6-2 or TRBV6-3 with TRBJ2-5; D not resolved. V was trimmed by 6 bases and J by 12 bases, leaving 17 bases between them. This CDR3 is built from 12 residues. Germline V lookup: CDR1 MNHEY, CDR2 SVGEGT. CDR3 amino acids: CASSRSLSAEYF. CDR3 DNA: TGTGCCAGCAGCCGCTCATTGTCGGCTGAGTACTTC.

V gene TRBV4-1 combines with J gene TRBJ2-1; D is possibly TRBD1 (5 bases). This CDR3 is built from 17 residues. The V end was cut by 3 bases, the J end by 5 bases, with 20 bases between. Germline CDR1 is MGHRA and CDR2 is YSYEKL. CDR3 DNA sequence: TGCGCCAGCAGCCATGCCCAGTACAGGCATTGGAACAATGAGCAGTTCTTC. Protein product: CASSHAQYRHWNNEQFF.

This clonotype was seen a handful of times. The chain recombines TRBV5-5 with TRBJ2-3, with 8 positions matching TRBD1. V shed 4 bases and J 4 bases; nucleotides not matched to a gene: 14. The CDR3 is 17 residues long. The germline gives CDR1 SGHKS, CDR2 YYEKEE (reference sequence). CDR3 in amino acids: CASSTLFDRGSSDTQYF. Here the CDR3 DNA reads TGTGCCAGCAGCACCCTTTTCGACAGGGGTTCGTCAGATACGCAGTATTTT.